The clone carrying this TCR beta chain was observed once. What it recognizes is unknown. Noted time point: week 11, during vaccination. Doses of 300 ug of mutant IDH1 20-mer peptide were given with topical imiquimod. Assay: immunoSEQ multiplex PCR; the TCRdb copy retains only in-frame clones and omits some. This table has some 120,000 clones, about four fifths appearing once. The entry originates in a study of a mutant IDH1 vaccine in newly diagnosed glioma. The CDR3 sequence is 14 residues long. The junction had 2 bases not matched to a gene; V was cut back by 3 bases and J by 3 bases. Looked up from germline, CDR1 is KGHSH and CDR2 is LQKENI.

The V and J genes are TRBV18 and TRBJ2-3; 8 bases agree with TRBD1. The source of this sequence is a man between 40 and 49 years old with glioma. Source: PBMCs, taken from a glioma patient whose treatment included an IDH1 peptide vaccine. The CDR3 here is CASSPQGATDTQYF. DNA of the CDR3: TGTGCCAGCTCACCTCAGGGGGCTACAGATACGCAGTATTTT.